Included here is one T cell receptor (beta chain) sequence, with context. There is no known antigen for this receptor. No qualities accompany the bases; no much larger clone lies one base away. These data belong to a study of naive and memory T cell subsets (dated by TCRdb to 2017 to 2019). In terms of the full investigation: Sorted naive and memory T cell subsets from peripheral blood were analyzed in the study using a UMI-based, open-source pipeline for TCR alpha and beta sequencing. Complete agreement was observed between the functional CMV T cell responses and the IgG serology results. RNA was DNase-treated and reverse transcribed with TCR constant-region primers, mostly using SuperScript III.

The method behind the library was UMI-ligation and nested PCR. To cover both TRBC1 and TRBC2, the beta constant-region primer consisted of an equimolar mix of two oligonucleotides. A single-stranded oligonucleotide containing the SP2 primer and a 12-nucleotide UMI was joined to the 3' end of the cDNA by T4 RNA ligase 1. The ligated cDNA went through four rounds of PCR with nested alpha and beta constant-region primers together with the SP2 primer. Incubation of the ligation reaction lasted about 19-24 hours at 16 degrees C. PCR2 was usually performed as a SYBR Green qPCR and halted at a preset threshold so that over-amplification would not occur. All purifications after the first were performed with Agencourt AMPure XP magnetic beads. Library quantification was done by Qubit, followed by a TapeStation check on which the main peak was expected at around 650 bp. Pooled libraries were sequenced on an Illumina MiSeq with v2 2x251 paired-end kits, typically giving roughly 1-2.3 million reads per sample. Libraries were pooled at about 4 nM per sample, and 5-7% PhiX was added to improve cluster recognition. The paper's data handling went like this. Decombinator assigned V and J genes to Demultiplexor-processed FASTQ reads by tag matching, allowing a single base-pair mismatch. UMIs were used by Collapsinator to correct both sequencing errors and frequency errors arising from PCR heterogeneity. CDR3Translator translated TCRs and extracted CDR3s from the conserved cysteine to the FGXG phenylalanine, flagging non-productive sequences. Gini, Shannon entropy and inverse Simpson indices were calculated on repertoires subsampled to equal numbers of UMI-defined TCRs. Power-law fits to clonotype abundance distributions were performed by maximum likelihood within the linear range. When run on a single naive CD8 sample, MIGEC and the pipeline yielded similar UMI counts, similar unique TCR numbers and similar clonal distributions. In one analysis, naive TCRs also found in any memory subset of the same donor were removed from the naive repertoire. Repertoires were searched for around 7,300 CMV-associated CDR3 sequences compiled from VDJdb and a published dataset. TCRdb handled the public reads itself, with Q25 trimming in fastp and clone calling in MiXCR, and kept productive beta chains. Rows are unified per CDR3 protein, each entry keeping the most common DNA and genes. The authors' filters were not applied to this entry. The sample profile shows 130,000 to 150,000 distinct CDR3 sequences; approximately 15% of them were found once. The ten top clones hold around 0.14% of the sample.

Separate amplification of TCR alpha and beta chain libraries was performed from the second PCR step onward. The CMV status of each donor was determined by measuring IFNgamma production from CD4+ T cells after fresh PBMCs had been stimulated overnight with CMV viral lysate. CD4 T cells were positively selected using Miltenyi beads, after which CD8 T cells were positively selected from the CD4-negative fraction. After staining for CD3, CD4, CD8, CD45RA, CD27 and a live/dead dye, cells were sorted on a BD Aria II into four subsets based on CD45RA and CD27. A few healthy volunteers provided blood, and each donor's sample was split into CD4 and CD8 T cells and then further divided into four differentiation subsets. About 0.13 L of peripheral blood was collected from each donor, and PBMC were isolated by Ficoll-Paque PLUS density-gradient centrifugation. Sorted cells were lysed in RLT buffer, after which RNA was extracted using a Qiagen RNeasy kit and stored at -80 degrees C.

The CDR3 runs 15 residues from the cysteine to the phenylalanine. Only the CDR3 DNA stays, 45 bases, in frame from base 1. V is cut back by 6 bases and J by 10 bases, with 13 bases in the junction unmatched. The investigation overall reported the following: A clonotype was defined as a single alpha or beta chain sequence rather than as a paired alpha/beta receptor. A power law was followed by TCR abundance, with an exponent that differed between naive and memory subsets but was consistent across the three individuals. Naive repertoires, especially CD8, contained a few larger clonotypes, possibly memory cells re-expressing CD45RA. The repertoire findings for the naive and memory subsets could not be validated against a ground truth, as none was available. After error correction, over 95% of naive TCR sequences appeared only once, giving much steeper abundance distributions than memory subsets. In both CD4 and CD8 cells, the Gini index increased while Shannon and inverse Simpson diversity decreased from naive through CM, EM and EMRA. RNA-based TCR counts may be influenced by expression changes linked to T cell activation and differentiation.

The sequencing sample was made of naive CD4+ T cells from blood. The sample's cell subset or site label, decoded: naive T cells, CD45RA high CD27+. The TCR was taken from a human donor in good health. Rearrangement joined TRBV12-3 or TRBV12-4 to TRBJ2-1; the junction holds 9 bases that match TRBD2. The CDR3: CASSLGPGLADEQFF. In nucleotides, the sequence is TGTGCCAGCAGCCTAGGCCCGGGACTAGCAGACGAGCAGTTCTTC.